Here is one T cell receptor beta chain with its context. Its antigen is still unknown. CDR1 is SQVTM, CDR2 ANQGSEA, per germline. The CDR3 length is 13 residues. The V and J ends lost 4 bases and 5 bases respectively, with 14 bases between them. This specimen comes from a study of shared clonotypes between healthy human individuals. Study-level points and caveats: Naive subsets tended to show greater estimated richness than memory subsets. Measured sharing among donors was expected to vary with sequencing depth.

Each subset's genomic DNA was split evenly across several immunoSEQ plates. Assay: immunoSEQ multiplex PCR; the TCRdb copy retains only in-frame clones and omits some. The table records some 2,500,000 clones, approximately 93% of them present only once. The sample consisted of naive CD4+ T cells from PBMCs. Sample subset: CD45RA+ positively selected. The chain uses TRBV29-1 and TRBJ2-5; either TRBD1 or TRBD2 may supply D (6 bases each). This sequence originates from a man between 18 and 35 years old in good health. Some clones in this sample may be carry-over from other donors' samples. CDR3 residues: CSVVKGGWETQYF. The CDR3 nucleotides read TGCAGCGTTGTTAAGGGGGGCTGGGAGACCCAGTACTTC.